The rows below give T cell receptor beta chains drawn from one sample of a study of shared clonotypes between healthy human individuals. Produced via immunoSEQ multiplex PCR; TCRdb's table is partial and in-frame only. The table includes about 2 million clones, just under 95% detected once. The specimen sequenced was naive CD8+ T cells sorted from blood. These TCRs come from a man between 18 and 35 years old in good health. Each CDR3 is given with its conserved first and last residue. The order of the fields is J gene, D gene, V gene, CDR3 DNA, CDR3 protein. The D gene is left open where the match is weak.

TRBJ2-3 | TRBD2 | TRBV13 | TGTGCCAGCAGCCTCGGACTAGCGGGGGTCACAGATACGCAGTATTTT | CASSLGLAGVTDTQYF
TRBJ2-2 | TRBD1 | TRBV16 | TGTGCCAGCAGAAAAGGACAGGGTCTATCCGGGGAGCTGTTTTTT | CASRKGQGLSGELFF
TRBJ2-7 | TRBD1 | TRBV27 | TGTGCCAGCAGTTTAGGGGTTCCGGGACAGATGTTCTTC | CASSLGVPGQMFF
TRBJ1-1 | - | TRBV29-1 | TGCAGCGTTGGGGGGGGCGGCCGGTATGTTGGGAAAACTGAAGCTTTCTTT | CSVGGGGRYVGKTEAFF
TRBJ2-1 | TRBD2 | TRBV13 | TGTGCCAGCAGCCCCGGGACTAGCTACAATGAGCAGTTCTTC | CASSPGTSYNEQFF
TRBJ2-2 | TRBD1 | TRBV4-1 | TGCGCCAGCAGCCAAGAACCAGGGGGCGGAACCGGGGAGCTGTTTTTT | CASSQEPGGGTGELFF
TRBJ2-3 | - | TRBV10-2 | TGCGCCAGCAGTGAGGTCCTCACAGATACGCAGTATTTT | CASSEVLTDTQYF
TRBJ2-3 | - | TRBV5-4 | TGTGCCAGCAGCTTGGATGGGGGGCTGGTAGATACGCAGTATTTT | CASSLDGGLVDTQYF
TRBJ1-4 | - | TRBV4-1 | TGCGCCAGCAGCCAAGATATGGAGGGAACTAATGAAAAACTGTTTTTT | CASSQDMEGTNEKLFF
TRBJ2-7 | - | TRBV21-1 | - | CASTSRDRWASGSYEQYF
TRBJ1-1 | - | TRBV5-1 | TGCGCCAGCAGCCCCGGCGTAGAAGCTTTCTTT | CASSPGVEAFF